This TCR beta chain was sequenced during a study of Graves' ophthalmopathy and Graves' hyperthyroidism. Points from the study as a whole: Among expanded thyroid clonotypes above 0.001 frequency, most also occurred in blood. The model reached approximately 70% sensitivity and around 74% specificity for predicting ophthalmopathy progression.

Hyperthyroidism cases were recent diagnoses of under 2 months' duration in people aged 18 to 65. The evidence that diagnosis relied on was clinical symptoms, serum thyroxine, TRAb, thyroid ultrasound and orbital computed tomography. RNA transcripts were the template, and TCR beta CDR3 regions were amplified from them. The workflow started with a first-round RT-PCR run with HTBI primers and then moved on to a second-round multiplex PCR. TCRdb itself ran the multiplex PCR reads through MiXCR, one entry per CDR3 protein. The sample has around 1.1 million distinct CDR3 sequences, about 38% seen once. Trimming took off 3 bases at V and 0 bases at J, with 8 bases between the two ends. Looked up from germline, CDR1 is GTSNPN and CDR2 is SVGIG (reference sequence). The CDR3 loop spans 13 amino acids. This clonotype occurred a few times. No antigen is known for it.

The clonotype was recovered from an adult man with Graves' hyperthyroidism. The sequencing sample was made of peripheral blood or thyroid tissue (not recorded which). The chain carries TRBV30 and TRBJ1-1; tentatively, D is TRBD1 (6 bases). CDR3 bases: TGTGCCTGGAGACAGGGCTTGAACACTGAAGCTTTCTTT. This sequence encodes CAWRQGLNTEAFF.